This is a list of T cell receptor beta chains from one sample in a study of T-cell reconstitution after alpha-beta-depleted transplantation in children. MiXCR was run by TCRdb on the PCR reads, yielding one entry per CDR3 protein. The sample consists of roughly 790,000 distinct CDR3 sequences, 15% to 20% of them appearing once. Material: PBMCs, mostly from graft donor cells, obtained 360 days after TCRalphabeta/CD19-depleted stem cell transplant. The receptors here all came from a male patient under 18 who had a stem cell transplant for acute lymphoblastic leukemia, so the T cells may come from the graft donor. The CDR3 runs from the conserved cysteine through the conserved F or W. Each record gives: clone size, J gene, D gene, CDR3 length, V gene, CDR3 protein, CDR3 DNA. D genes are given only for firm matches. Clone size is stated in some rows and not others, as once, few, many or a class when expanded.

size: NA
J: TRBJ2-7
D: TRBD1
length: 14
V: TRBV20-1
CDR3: CSARDTGTGVEQYF
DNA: TGCAGTGCTAGAGATACGGGGACAGGGGTCGAGCAGTACTTC

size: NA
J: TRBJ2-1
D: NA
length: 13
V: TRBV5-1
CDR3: CASSLVVWNEQFF
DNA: TGCGCCAGCAGCTTGGTCGTGTGGAATGAGCAGTTCTTC

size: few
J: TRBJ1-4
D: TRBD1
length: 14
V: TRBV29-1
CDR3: CSAARQGTNEKLFF
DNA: TGCAGCGCCGCAAGACAGGGAACTAATGAAAAACTGTTTTTT

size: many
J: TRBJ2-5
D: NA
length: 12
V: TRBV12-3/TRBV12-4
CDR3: CASSMGQETQYF
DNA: TGTGCCAGCAGCATGGGTCAAGAGACCCAGTACTTC

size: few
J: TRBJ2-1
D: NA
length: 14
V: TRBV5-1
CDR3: CASSTEHGLNEQFF
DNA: TGCGCCAGCAGCACCGAGCACGGGCTCAATGAGCAGTTCTTC

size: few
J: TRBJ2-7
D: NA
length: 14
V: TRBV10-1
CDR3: CASSDRGAFYEQYF
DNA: TGCGCCAGCAGTGACAGGGGGGCTTTCTACGAGCAGTACTTC

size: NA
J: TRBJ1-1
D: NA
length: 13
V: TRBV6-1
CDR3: CASSQRSGTEAFF
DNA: TGTGCCAGCAGCCAACGCTCAGGCACTGAAGCTTTCTTT

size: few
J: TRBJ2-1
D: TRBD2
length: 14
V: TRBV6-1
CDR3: CASKTTSGYNEQFF
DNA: TGTGCCAGCAAGACGACTAGCGGGTACAATGAGCAGTTCTTC

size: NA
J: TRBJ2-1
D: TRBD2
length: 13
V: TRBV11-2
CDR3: CASGGLAGGWEFF
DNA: TGTGCCAGCGGGGGGCTAGCGGGAGGTTGGGAGTTCTTC

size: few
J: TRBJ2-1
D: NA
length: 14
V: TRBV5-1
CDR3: CASSLGDWYNEQFF
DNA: TGCGCCAGCAGCTTGGGGGATTGGTACAATGAGCAGTTCTTC

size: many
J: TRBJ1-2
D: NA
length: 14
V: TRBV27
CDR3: CASSLDRTNYGYTF
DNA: TGTGCCAGCAGTTTGGACAGAACTAACTATGGCTACACCTTC

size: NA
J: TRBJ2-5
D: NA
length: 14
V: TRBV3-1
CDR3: CASSRVGPTETQYF
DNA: TGTGCCAGCAGCAGGGTGGGTCCCACGGAGACCCAGTACTTC

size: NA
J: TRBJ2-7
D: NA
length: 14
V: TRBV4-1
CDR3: CASSQAERGYEQYF
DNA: TGCGCCAGCAGCCAAGCGGAAAGGGGCTACGAGCAGTACTTC

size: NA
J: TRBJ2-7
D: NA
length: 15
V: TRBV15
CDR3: CATSPQLRGAYEQYF
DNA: TGTGCCACCAGCCCCCAGTTAAGGGGTGCCTACGAGCAGTACTTC

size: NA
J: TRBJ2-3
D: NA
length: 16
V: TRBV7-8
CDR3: CASSSRLSSSTDTQYF
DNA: TGTGCCAGCAGCTCCCGACTCAGTTCTAGCACAGATACGCAGTATTTT

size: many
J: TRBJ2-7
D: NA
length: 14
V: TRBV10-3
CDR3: CAISESEGSYEQYF
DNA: TGTGCCATCAGTGAGTCGGAGGGATCCTACGAGCAGTACTTC

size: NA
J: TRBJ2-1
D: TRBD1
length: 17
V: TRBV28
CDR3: CASSRLTGGLSYNEQFF
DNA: TGTGCCAGCAGTAGGCTGACAGGGGGGCTCTCCTACAATGAGCAGTTCTTC

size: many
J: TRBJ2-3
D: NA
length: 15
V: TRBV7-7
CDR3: CASSVTGGSTDTQYF
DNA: TGTGCCAGCAGCGTCACCGGGGGTAGCACAGATACGCAGTATTTT

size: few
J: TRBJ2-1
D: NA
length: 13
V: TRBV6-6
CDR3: CASSYSAGYEQFF
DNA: TGTGCCAGCAGTTACTCTGCCGGCTATGAGCAGTTCTTC

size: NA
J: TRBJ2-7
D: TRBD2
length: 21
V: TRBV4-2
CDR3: CASSQEHYGTSGRAKDYEQYF
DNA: TGTGCCAGCAGCCAAGAGCACTATGGGACTAGCGGGAGGGCTAAGGACTACGAGCAGTACTTC

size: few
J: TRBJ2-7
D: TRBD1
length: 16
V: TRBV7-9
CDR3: CASSLAQATGIYEQYF
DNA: TGTGCCAGCAGCTTAGCCCAAGCGACAGGGATCTACGAGCAGTACTTC

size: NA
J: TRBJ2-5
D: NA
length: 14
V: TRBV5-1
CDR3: CASSSGTPKETQYF
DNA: TGCGCCAGCAGTTCCGGGACACCTAAAGAGACCCAGTACTTC

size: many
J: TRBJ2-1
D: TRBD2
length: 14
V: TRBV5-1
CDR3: CASSPGGIGDEQFF
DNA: TGCGCCAGCAGCCCGGGAGGGATCGGGGATGAGCAGTTCTTC

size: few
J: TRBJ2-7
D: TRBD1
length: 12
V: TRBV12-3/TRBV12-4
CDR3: CASSYRGSEQYF
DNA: TGTGCCAGCAGTTACAGGGGTTCCGAGCAGTACTTC

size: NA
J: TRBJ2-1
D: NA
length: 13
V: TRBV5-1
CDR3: CASSSDLLLWQFF
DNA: TGCGCCAGCAGCTCTGACCTTCTGCTGTGGCAGTTCTTC

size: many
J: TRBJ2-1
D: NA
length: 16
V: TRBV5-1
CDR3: CASSLAQLTTYNEQFF
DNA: TGCGCCAGCAGCTTGGCGCAGCTAACTACATACAATGAGCAGTTCTTC

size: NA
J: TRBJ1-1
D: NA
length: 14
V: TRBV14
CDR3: CASSRSGMNTEAFF
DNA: TGTGCCAGCAGCCGATCAGGGATGAACACTGAAGCTTTCTTT

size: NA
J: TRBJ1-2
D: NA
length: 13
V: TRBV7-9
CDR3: CASSFTQLGGYTF
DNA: TGTGCCAGCAGCTTCACCCAACTCGGGGGCTACACCTTC

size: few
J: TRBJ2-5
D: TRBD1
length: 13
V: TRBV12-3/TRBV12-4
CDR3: CASARDRGETQYF
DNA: TGTGCCAGCGCCCGGGACAGGGGGGAGACCCAGTACTTC

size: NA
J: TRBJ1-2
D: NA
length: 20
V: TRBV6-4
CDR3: CASSYSSRGVVGETGYGYTF
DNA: TGTGCCAGCAGTTACTCGTCGCGCGGGGTCGTGGGAGAAACAGGATATGGCTACACCTTC

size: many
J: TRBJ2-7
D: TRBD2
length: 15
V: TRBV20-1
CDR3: CSARDQAGGPWEQYF
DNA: TGCAGTGCTAGAGATCAAGCGGGAGGGCCGTGGGAGCAGTACTTC

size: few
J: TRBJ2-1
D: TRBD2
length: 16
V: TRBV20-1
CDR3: CSASTGTSGSNNEQFF
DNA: TGCAGTGCTAGTACCGGGACTAGCGGGAGCAACAATGAGCAGTTCTTC

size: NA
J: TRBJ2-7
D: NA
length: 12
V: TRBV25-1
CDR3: CASSEAPYEQYF
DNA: TGTGCCAGCAGTGAAGCCCCCTACGAGCAGTACTTC

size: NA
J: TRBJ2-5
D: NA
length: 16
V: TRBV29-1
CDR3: CSVAKGAHQYQETQYF
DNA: TGCAGCGTCGCCAAGGGTGCCCACCAATACCAAGAGACCCAGTACTTC

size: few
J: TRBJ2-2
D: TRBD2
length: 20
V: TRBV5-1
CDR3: CASFPSLRPGTSGNTGELFF
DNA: TGCGCCAGCTTCCCCTCCCTGAGACCCGGGACTAGCGGAAACACCGGGGAGCTGTTTTTT

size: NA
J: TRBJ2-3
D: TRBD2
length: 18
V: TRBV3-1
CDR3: CASSQDRIGLVATDTQYF
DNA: TGTGCCAGCAGCCAAGATAGGATAGGACTAGTCGCCACAGATACGCAGTATTTT

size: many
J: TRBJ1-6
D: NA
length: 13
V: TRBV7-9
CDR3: CASSFDPWEPLHF
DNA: TGTGCCAGCAGTTTTGACCCTTGGGAACCCCTCCACTTT

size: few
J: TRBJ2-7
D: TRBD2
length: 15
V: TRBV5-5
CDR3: CASSLVLAGVGEQYF
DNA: TGTGCCAGCAGCTTGGTGCTAGCGGGAGTAGGCGAGCAGTACTTC

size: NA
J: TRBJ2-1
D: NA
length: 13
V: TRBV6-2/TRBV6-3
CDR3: CASSYISVNEQFF
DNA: TGTGCCAGCAGTTATATTTCGGTTAATGAGCAGTTCTTC

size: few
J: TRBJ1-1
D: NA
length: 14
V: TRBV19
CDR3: CASSITELYTEAFF
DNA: TGTGCCAGTAGTATCACAGAGCTGTACACTGAAGCTTTCTTT

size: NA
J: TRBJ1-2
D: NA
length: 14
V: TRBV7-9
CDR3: CASSLDGFYYGYTF
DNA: TGTGCCAGCAGCTTAGACGGTTTTTACTATGGCTACACCTTC

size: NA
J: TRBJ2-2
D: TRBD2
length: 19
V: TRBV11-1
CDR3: CASSLNALTSGTATGELFF
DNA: TGTGCCAGCAGCTTAAACGCTCTCACTAGCGGGACGGCAACCGGGGAGCTGTTTTTT

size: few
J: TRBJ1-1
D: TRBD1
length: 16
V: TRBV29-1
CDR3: CSAEGRQGAFVTEAFF
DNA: TGCAGCGCTGAAGGGCGACAGGGGGCGTTTGTTACTGAAGCTTTCTTT

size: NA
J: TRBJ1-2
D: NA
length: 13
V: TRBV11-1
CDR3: CASSHGTPHGYTF
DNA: TGTGCCAGCAGCCACGGGACACCTCATGGCTACACCTTC

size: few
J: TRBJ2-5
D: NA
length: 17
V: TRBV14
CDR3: CASSQDLKGRRFETQYF
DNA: TGTGCCAGCAGCCAAGATTTGAAAGGGAGGAGGTTTGAGACCCAGTACTTC

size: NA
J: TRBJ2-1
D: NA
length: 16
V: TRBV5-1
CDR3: CASSSLGVLPYNEQFF
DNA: TGCGCCAGCAGCTCTCTTGGGGTCCTCCCCTACAATGAGCAGTTCTTC

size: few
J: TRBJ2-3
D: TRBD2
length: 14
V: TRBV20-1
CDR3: CSALAGSYTDTQYF
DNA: TGCAGTGCTCTAGCGGGATCTTACACAGATACGCAGTATTTT

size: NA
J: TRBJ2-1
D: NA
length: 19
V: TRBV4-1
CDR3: CASSPIGGAERRNINEQFF
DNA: TGCGCCAGCAGCCCAATCGGGGGTGCCGAGCGGAGGAACATAAATGAGCAGTTCTTC

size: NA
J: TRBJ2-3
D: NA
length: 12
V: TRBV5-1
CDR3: CASSGQGDTQYF
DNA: TGCGCCAGCAGCGGGCAGGGGGATACGCAGTATTTT

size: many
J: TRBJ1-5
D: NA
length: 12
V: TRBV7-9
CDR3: CASSLVDQPQHF
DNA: TGTGCCAGCAGCTTAGTTGACCAGCCCCAGCATTTT

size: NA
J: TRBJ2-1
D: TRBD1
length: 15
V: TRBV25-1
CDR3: CVSSAFRGSYNEQFF
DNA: TGTGTCAGCAGTGCCTTCAGGGGGTCCTACAATGAGCAGTTCTTC

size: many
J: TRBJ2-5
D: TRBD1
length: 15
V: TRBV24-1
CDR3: CATSDTGQGLETQYF
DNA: TGTGCCACCAGTGATACAGGACAGGGTCTGGAGACCCAGTACTTC

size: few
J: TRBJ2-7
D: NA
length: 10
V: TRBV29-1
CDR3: CSVDSYEQYF
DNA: TGCAGCGTGGACAGCTACGAGCAGTACTTC

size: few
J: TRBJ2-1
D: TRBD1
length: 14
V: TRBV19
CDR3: CASNRQGLTNEQFF
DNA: TGTGCCAGCAACCGACAGGGTTTAACCAATGAGCAGTTCTTC

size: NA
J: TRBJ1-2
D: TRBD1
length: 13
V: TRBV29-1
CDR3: CSVEDRGNYGYTF
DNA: TGCAGCGTGGAGGACAGGGGTAACTATGGCTACACCTTC

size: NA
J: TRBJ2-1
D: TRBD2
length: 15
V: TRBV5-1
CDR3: CASRLAVLTYNEQFF
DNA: TGCGCCAGCAGACTAGCGGTGCTGACGTACAATGAGCAGTTCTTC

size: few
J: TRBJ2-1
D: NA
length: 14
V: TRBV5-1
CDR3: CASSPRSPYNEQFF
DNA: TGCGCCAGCAGCCCTAGAAGCCCTTACAATGAGCAGTTCTTC

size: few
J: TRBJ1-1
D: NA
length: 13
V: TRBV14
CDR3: CASSHITGTEAFF
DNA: TGTGCCAGCAGCCATATTACGGGGACTGAAGCTTTCTTT

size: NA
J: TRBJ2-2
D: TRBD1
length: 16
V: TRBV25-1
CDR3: CASSEYRGQRTGELFF
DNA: TGTGCCAGCAGTGAATATAGGGGGCAGAGGACCGGGGAGCTGTTTTTT